Below are 8 T cell receptor beta chains sequenced from a single sample in a study of blood T cell repertoires in COVID-19. Clones were sequenced by immunoSEQ multiplex PCR, and TCRdb holds only the in-frame ones, with some missing. Of about 200,000 clones in the sample, about 80% were seen once. The sample was PBMCs or T cells enriched from blood (not recorded which). The origin of the receptors is a man aged 40-50 years who had recovered from COVID-19.

The genes are TRBV7-9 and TRBJ1-2; no reliable D call. V was clipped by 5 bases and J by 4 bases, with 17 bases between them. This CDR3 is built from 15 residues. Looked up from germline, CDR1 is SEHNR and CDR2 is FQNEAQ (reference sequence). The CDR3 is CASSLNSQEAYGYTF. The CDR3 DNA sequence: TGTGCCAGCAGCCTAAACTCTCAAGAGGCCTATGGCTACACCTTC.

The chain combines TRBV3-1 (or the pseudogene TRBV3-2) with TRBJ1-6; 7 bases are a match to TRBD1. CDR1 and CDR2 (germline): LGHDT, YNNKEL (reference sequence). J lost 10 bases, V lost 5 bases, and 14 bases had no gene match. This CDR3 has 16 amino acids. This CDR3 reads CASSTHLSLGQSPLHF. The CDR3 DNA reads TGTGCCAGCAGCACTCACCTCTCTCTGGGACAGTCACCCCTCCACTTT.

The rearrangement links TRBV14 to TRBJ1-1; 8 bases align to TRBD1. Looked up from germline, CDR1 is SGHDN and CDR2 is FVKESK. The CDR3 runs 15 residues. J gave up 5 bases and V 0 bases, and 5 bases lay outside the gene matches. The CDR3 DNA follows: TGTGCCAGCAGCCAAGACAGGGGGCGGATAACTGAAGCTTTCTTT. Translating gives CASSQDRGRITEAFF.

This clone has only one observation. This chain uses TRBV4-1 with TRBJ1-5; TRBD1 agrees at 9 bases. The CDR3 is 16 amino acids. Germline assignment: CDR1 MGHRA and CDR2 YSYEKL. J gave up 7 bases and V 3 bases, and 10 bases lay outside the gene matches. The CDR3 DNA follows: TGCGCCAGCAGCCACGGGACAGGGTGGGACGGGCAGCCCCAGCATTTT. This translates into CASSHGTGWDGQPQHF.

The chain combines TRBV12-3 or TRBV12-4 with TRBJ1-2, with D possibly TRBD1 on 6 matching bases. The V end was cut by 6 bases, the J end by 4 bases, with 12 bases between. The CDR3 sequence is 13 residues long. The CDR3 region has the DNA TGTGCCAGCAGAGGGGGGGCGACCTATGGCTACACCTTC. Translating gives CASRGGATYGYTF.

The gene calls are TRBV6-5 and TRBJ1-1, with 10 bases that match TRBD1. This CDR3 spans 14 amino acids. With 8 bases clipped from V and 5 bases from J, the junction kept 8 bases outside the gene matches. In germline, CDR1 is MNHEY, CDR2 SVGAGI. The CDR3 DNA is TGTGCCAGCCGTTGGGGGACAGGGGCGACTGAAGCTTTCTTT. It translates to CASRWGTGATEAFF.

The CDR3 DNA follows: TGTGCCAGCAGTTACTCGAGGCAGTTCAGACATTTT. This translates into CASSYSRQFRHF. The gene calls are TRBV6-2 or TRBV6-3 and TRBJ1-5; D not certain. V lost 0 bases to trimming and J lost 16 bases, with 13 bases between them. CDR1 is MNHEY and CDR2 is SVGEGT in the germline V gene. The CDR3 extends over 12 amino acids.

This clone was found a few times. This chain uses TRBV14 with TRBJ1-1, with D unresolved. This CDR3 has 20 residues. Germline loops: CDR1 SGHDN, CDR2 FVKESK. V gave up 0 bases and J gave up 5 bases, with 28 bases separating them. The CDR3 loop reads CASSQDLSLRLGQGVTEAFF. Here the CDR3 DNA reads TGTGCCAGCAGCCAAGATTTATCTCTTAGGTTGGGCCAAGGTGTAACTGAAGCTTTCTTT.